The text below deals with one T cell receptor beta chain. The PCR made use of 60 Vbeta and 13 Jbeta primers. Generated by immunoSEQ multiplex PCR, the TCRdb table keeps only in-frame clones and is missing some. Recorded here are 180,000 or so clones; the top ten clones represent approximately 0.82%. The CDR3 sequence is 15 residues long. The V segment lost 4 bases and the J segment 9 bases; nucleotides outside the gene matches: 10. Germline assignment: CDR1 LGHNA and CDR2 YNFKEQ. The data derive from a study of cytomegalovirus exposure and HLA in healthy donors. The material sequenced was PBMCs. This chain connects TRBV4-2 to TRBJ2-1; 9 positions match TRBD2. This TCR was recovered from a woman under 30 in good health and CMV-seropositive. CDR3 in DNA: TGTGCCAGCAGCCTAAGCGGGGGGCCGTCGGTTGAGCAGTTCTTC. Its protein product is CASSLSGGPSVEQFF.